This entry describes one T cell receptor (beta chain). Its target is unknown. The record originates from a study of cytomegalovirus exposure and HLA in healthy donors. The PCR had 60 Vbeta and 13 Jbeta primers. Profiling relied on immunoSEQ multiplex PCR, and the TCRdb table lists in-frame clones only, not all of them. The sample has approximately 190,000 clones, over 65% seen once. The CDR3 contains 15 residues. V lost 4 bases, J lost 2 bases, and 6 bases stayed unmatched. In germline, CDR1 is SGDLS, CDR2 YYNGEE. General study results and limits: The dataset shows that most TCR sequences were rare, while some public TCRs occurred in many donors.

Sequences were obtained from PBMCs. The rearrangement uses TRBV9 and TRBJ2-3, with 8 bases identical to TRBD1. The clonotype was recovered from a man in his forties in good health and CMV-seropositive. CDR3 residues: CASSFGQGPTDTQYF. DNA for the CDR3: TGTGCCAGCAGCTTCGGACAGGGACCCACAGATACGCAGTATTTT.